The 14 T cell receptor beta chains in this list originate from one sample, sequenced in a study of T cell changes during pregnancy in multiple sclerosis. Assay used: immunoSEQ multiplex PCR; TCRdb lists only in-frame clones, some missing. Of some 39,000 clones listed, roughly 89% are singletons. Sequenced material: CD4+ T cells from peripheral blood mononuclear cells, taken in the second trimester of pregnancy. These receptors were taken from a female donor in good health, enrolled as a control in a pregnancy study.

The chain couples TRBV6-5 to TRBJ1-5; 9 nucleotides agree with TRBD1. Looked up from germline, CDR1 is MNHEY and CDR2 is SVGAGI. The CDR3 extends over 15 amino acids. Trimming at V came to 6 bases and at J to 0 bases, leaving 3 bases not matched to a gene. The CDR3, as DNA: TGTGCCAGCAGACCGGACAGGGGTAGCAATCAGCCCCAGCATTTT. Translated, it gives CASRPDRGSNQPQHF.

The rearrangement links TRBV19 to TRBJ2-6; TRBD2 is a possible D gene (7 bases). The CDR3 sequence is 16 residues long. CDR1 is LNHDA, CDR2 SQIVND, per germline (reference sequence). V lost 6 bases and J 4 bases, leaving 16 bases between the germline ends. CDR3 amino acids: CASRGGRAAGANVLTF. CDR3 coding DNA: TGTGCCAGTAGGGGGGGGCGTGCAGCCGGGGCCAACGTCCTGACTTTC.

The genes are TRBV11-3 and TRBJ2-2; 9 bases line up with TRBD1. CDR1 SGHNT and CDR2 YENEEA come from the germline V gene. V lost 5 bases, J lost 4 bases, and 8 bases stayed unmatched. The CDR3 extends over 16 amino acids. CDR3 nucleotides: TGTGCCAGCAGCCCCCGGGGACAGGGAGGCACCGGGGAGCTGTTTTTT. It is translated as CASSPRGQGGTGELFF.

The chain links TRBV28 to TRBJ2-5; possibly TRBD2 for D (7 bases). The CDR3 contains 11 residues. With 7 bases removed from V and 7 bases from J, the gap between germline ends came to 10 bases. The germline V gene has CDR1 MDHEN and CDR2 SYDVKM. The CDR3 DNA reads as TGTGCCAGCAAGGGGGAGGGGACCCAGTACTTC. It yields the protein CASKGEGTQYF.

The chain has TRBV7-8 and TRBJ1-1; D may be TRBD1 (6 bases). This CDR3 has 17 amino acids. Per germline, CDR1 SGHVS and CDR2 FQNEAQ. V lost 5 bases and J 0 bases, leaving 19 bases between the germline ends. CDR3 loop: CASSPLWGRELNTEAFF. CDR3 DNA: TGTGCCAGCAGCCCGCTTTGGGGGCGGGAGCTGAACACTGAAGCTTTCTTT.

The V and J genes are TRBV4-1 and TRBJ2-5, with TRBD1 identical over 9 bases. The CDR3 has 15 amino acids. V gave up 4 bases and J gave up 3 bases; unmatched junction bases: 6. CDR1 and CDR2 (germline): MGHRA, YSYEKL. DNA of the CDR3: TGCGCCAGCAGCCCCGGACAGGGGAGTAAAGAGACCCAGTACTTC. Protein sequence: CASSPGQGSKETQYF.

The V and J genes are TRBV5-4 and TRBJ2-6; 8 bases line up with TRBD1. Germline V lookup: CDR1 SGHNT, CDR2 YYREEE (reference sequence). The CDR3 length is 15 residues. V lost 2 bases, J lost 12 bases, and 10 bases stayed unmatched. The CDR3 nucleotides read TGTGCCAGCAGCTTCCCGGACAGGGTATCATTCGTCCTGACTTTC. Translated: CASSFPDRVSFVLTF.

The rearrangement joins TRBV2 to TRBJ1-5; weak D call: TRBD1 (6 bases). The CDR3 sequence is 14 residues long. The ends were cut back, 4 bases at V and 6 bases at J, with 13 bases in the middle. Germline CDR1 SNHLY, CDR2 FYNNEI. CDR3 protein: CASSGVQGIQPQHF. The CDR3 DNA reads TGTGCCAGCAGTGGTGTCCAGGGGATTCAGCCCCAGCATTTT. Together with reference TRBV2 and TRBJ1-5, the CDR3 gives the full variable domain: EPEVTQTPSHQVTQMGQEVILRCVPISNHLYFYWYRQILGQKVEFLVSFYNNEISEKSEIFDDQFSVERPDGSNFTLKIRSTKLEDSAMYFCASSGVQGIQPQHFGDGTRLSIL.

CDR3 amino acids: CASSLAWTETDTQYF. The CDR3 region has the DNA TGCGCCAGCAGCTTGGCCTGGACAGAGACAGATACGCAGTATTTT. This chain links TRBV5-1 with TRBJ2-3; a weak D match, TRBD1 (6 bases). Germline lookup yields CDR1 SGHRS and CDR2 YFSETQ. V was clipped by 0 bases and J by 3 bases, with 11 bases between them. This CDR3 has 15 residues.

The rearrangement joins TRBV7-2 to TRBJ2-3; 8 bases line up with TRBD1. Germline assignment: CDR1 SGHTA and CDR2 FQGNSA. There are 15 residues in the CDR3. The V segment lost 1 base and the J segment 3 bases; nucleotides outside the gene matches: 3. The CDR3 loop is CASSLGQGRTDTQYF. CDR3 sequence (DNA): TGTGCCAGCAGCTTAGGACAGGGGAGGACAGATACGCAGTATTTT.

Of note for this clone: This CDR3 is also generated by other DNA sequences in the sample. The chain carries TRBV27 and TRBJ1-4, with D hard to call. The CDR3 consists of 14 residues. Trimming took 3 bases from V and 0 from J, leaving 5 bases between them. The germline CDR1 and CDR2 sequences are MNHEY and SMNVEV (reference sequence). CDR3 amino acids: CASSFSATNEKLFF. The DNA for the CDR3 is TGTGCCAGCAGTTTCTCTGCAACTAATGAAAAACTGTTTTTT.

CDR3 amino acids: CASSGSGGATGELFF. The CDR3 DNA follows: TGTGCCAGCAGCGGTAGCGGGGGGGCCACCGGGGAGCTGTTTTTT. This chain uses TRBV5-4 with TRBJ2-2, with 11 bases identical to TRBD2. The germline gives CDR1 SGHNT, CDR2 YYREEE (reference sequence). The CDR3 covers 15 residues. J lost 4 bases, V lost 4 bases, and 3 bases had no gene match.

V is TRBV5-8 and J is TRBJ1-5; no firm D call. The germline CDR1 and CDR2 sequences are SGHTS and YDEGEE. Trimming left V 3 bases short and J 6 bases short, with 10 bases between. The CDR3 loop spans 13 amino acids. CDR3: CASSSGFFQPQHF. In DNA, the CDR3 is TGTGCCAGCAGCTCAGGATTTTTTCAGCCCCAGCATTTT. Filled out from reference TRBV5-8 and TRBJ1-5, the complete variable domain reads EAGVTQSPTHLIKTRGQQATLRCSPISGHTSVYWYQQALGLGLQFLLWYDEGEERNRGNFPPRFSGRQFPNYSSELNVNALELEDSALYLCASSSGFFQPQHFGDGTRLSIL.

The CDR3 region is CASSEAGQGQGYYEQYF. The CDR3, as DNA: TGTGCCAGCAGTGAAGCCGGACAGGGGCAAGGATACTACGAGCAGTACTTC. The rearrangement uses TRBV6-1 and TRBJ2-7; 9 nucleotides agree with TRBD1. This CDR3 is built from 17 residues. The junction had 9 bases not matched to a gene; V was cut back by 0 bases and J by 3 bases. Germline assignment: CDR1 MNHNS and CDR2 SASEGT.